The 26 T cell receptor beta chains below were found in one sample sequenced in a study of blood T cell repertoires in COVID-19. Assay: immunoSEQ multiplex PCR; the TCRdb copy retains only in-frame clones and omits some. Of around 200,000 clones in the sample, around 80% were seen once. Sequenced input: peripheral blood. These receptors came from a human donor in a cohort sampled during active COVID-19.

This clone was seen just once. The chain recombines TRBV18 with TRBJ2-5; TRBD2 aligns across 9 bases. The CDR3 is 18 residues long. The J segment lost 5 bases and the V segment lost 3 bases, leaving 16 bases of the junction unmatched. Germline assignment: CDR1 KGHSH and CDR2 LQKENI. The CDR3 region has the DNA TGTGCCAGCTCACCGGAGGGACTAGCTTACATCGCGGGGGAGACCCAGTACTTC. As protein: CASSPEGLAYIAGETQYF.

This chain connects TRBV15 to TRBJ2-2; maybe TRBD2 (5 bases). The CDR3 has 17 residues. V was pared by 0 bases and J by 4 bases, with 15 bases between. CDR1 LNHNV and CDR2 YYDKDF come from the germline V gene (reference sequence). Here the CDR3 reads CATSRDLRGSVTGELFF. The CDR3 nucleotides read TGTGCCACCAGCAGAGATCTACGTGGGAGCGTCACCGGGGAGCTGTTTTTT.

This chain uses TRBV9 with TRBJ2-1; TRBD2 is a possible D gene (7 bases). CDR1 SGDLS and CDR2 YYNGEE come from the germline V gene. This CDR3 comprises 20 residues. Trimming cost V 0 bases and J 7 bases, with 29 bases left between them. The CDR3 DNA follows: TGTGCCAGCAGCGTAGCTCCGGGGGGCGATATAGGACTAGGAGTGAATGAGCAGTTCTTC. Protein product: CASSVAPGGDIGLGVNEQFF.

The CDR3, as DNA: TGTGCCAGCTCACTCATACCTCCGGGCGGGTACAATCAGCCCCAGCATTTT. It yields the protein CASSLIPPGGYNQPQHF. V and J are TRBV18 and TRBJ1-5; D gene uncertain. The V end was cut by 4 bases, the J end by 3 bases, with 19 bases between. CDR1 is KGHSH and CDR2 is LQKENI in the germline V gene. CDR3 size: 17 residues.

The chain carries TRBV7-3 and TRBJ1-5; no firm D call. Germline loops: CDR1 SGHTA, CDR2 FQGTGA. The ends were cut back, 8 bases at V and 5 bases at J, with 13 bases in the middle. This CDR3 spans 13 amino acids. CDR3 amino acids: CASARGPDQPQHF. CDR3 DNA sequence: TGTGCCAGCGCCCGGGGTCCTGATCAGCCCCAGCATTTT.

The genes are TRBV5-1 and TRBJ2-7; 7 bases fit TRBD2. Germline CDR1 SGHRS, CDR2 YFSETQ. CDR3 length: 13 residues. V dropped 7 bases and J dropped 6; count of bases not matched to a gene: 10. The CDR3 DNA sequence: TGCGCCAGCCAGCTCTACTGGGGGGGCGAGCAGTACTTC. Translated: CASQLYWGGEQYF.

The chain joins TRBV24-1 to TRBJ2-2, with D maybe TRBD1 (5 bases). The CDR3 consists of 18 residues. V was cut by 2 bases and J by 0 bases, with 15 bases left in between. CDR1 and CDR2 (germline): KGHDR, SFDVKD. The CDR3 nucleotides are TGTGCCACCAGTGATTGGCCCTCAGGGCTACCGAACACCGGGGAGCTGTTTTTT. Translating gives CATSDWPSGLPNTGELFF.

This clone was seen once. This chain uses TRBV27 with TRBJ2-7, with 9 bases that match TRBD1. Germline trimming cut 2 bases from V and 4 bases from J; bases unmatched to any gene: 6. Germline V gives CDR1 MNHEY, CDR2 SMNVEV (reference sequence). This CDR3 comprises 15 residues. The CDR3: CASSLEQGARYEQYF. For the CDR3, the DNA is TGTGCCAGCAGTTTAGAACAGGGGGCTAGGTACGAGCAGTACTTC.

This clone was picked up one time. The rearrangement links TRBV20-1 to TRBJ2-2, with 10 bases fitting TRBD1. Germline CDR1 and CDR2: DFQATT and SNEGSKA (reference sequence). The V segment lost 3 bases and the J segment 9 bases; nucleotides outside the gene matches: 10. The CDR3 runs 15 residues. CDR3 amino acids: CSASLDRGPARELFF. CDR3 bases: TGCAGTGCTAGTTTAGACAGGGGGCCGGCCAGGGAGCTGTTTTTT.

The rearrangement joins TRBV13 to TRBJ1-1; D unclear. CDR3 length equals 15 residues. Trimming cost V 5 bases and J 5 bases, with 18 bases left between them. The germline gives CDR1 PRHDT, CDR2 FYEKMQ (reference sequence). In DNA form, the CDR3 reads TGTGCCAGCAGCCCGACGACTGTGAGTTGGACTGAAGCTTTCTTT. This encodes CASSPTTVSWTEAFF.

DNA of the CDR3: TGTGCCAGTTCCCAGAGGGCCTTCTACGAGCAGTACTTC. Translated, it gives CASSQRAFYEQYF. V usage is TRBV12-3 or TRBV12-4 and J usage is TRBJ2-7, with D perhaps TRBD2 (5 bases). The CDR3 spans 13 residues. V was cut by 9 bases and J by 3 bases, with 15 bases left in between.

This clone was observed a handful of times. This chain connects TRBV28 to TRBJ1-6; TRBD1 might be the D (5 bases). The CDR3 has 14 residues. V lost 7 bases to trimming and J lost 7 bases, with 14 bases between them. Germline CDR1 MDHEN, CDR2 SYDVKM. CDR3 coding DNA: TGTGCCAGCACCCCTGCCGGGGGGAATTCACCCCTCCACTTT. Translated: CASTPAGGNSPLHF.

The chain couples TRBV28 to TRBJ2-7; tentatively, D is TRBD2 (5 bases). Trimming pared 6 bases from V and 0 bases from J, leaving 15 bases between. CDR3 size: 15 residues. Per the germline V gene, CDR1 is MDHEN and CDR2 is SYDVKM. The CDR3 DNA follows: TGTGCCAGCAGCCGGACGACGGGAACCTCCTACGAGCAGTACTTC. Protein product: CASSRTTGTSYEQYF.

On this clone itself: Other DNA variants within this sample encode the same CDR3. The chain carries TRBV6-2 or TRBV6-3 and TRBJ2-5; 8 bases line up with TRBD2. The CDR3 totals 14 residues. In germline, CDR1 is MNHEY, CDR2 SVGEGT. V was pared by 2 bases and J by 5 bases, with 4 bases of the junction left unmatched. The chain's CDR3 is CASSYGGRNETQYF. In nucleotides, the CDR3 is TGTGCCAGCAGTTACGGCGGGAGGAATGAGACCCAGTACTTC.

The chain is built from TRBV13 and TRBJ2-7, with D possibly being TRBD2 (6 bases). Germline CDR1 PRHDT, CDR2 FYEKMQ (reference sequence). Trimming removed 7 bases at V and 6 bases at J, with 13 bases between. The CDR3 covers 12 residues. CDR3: CASTGSSSEQYF. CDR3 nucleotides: TGTGCCAGCACCGGGAGTTCGAGCGAGCAGTACTTC. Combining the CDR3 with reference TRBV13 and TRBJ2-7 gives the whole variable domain AAGVIQSPRHLIKEKRETATLKCYPIPRHDTVYWYQQGPGQDPQFLISFYEKMQSDKGSIPDRFSAQQFSDYHSELNMSSLELGDSALYFCASTGSSSEQYFGPGTRLTVT.

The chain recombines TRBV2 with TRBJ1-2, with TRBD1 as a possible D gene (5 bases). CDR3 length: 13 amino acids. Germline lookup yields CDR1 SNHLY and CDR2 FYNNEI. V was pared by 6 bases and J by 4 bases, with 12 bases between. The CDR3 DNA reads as TGTGCCAGCAGGGGAGGGGCAACCTATGGCTACACCTTC. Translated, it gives CASRGGATYGYTF.

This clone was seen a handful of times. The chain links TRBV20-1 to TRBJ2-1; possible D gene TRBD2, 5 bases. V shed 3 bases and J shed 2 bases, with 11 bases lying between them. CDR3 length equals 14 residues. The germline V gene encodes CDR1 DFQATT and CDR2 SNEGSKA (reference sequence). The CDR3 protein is CSASGRAPYNEQFF. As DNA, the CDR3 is TGCAGTGCTAGTGGGCGGGCCCCCTACAATGAGCAGTTCTTC.

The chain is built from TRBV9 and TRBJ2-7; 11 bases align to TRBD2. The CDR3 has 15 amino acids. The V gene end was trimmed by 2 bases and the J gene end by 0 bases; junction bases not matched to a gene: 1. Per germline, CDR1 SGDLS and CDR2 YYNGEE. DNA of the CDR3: TGTGCCAGCAGCGTTGGGACTAGCGGCTCCTACGAGCAGTACTTC. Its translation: CASSVGTSGSYEQYF.

DNA of the CDR3: TGTGCCAGCAGTTTATTCGGGGGGCCCTACGAGCAGTACTTC. Its translation is CASSLFGGPYEQYF. The chain employs TRBV28 and TRBJ2-7; D is perhaps TRBD2 (7 bases). CDR1 and CDR2 (germline): MDHEN, SYDVKM. The CDR3 extends over 14 amino acids. V lost 1 base and J lost 2, with 9 bases in between.

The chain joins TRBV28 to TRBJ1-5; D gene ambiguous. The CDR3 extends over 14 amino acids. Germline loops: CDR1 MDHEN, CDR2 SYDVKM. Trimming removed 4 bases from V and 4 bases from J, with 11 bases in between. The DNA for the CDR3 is TGTGCCAGCAGTTCCGGGTCTATTAATCAGCCCCAGCATTTT. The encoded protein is CASSSGSINQPQHF.

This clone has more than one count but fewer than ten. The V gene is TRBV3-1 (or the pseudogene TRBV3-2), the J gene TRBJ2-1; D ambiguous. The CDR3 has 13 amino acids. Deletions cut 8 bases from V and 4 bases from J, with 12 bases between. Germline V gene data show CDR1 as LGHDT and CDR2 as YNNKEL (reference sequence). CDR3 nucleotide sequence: TGTGCCAGCTCCCCCTACGAGTACAATGAGCAGTTCTTC. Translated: CASSPYEYNEQFF.

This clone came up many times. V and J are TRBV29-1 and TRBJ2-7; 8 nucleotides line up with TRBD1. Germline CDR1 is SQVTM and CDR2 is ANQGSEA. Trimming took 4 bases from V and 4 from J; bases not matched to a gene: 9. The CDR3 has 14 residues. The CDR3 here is CSVAPGQDLYEQYF. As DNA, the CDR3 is TGCAGCGTTGCTCCGGGACAGGACTTATACGAGCAGTACTTC.

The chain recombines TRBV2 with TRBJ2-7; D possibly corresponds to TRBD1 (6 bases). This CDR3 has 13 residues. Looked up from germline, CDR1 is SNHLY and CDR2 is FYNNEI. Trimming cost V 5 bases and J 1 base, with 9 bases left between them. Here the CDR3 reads CASSPGQSYEQYF. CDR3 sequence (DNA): TGTGCCAGCAGTCCTGGACAGTCCTACGAGCAGTACTTC.

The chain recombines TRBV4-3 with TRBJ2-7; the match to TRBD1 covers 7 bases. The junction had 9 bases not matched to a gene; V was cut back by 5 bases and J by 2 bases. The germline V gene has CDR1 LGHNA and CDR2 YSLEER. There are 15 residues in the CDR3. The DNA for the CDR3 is TGCGCCAGCAGCTTAAACCGGGACAGTACCTACGAGCAGTACTTC. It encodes CASSLNRDSTYEQYF.

In DNA, the CDR3 is TGTGCCAGCAGTTTGGCGGGAAGCCAGCAGTACTTC. Protein sequence: CASSLAGSQQYF. This chain uses TRBV12-3 or TRBV12-4 with TRBJ2-7; TRBD2 is a possible D gene (6 bases). V lost 3 bases to trimming and J lost 8 bases, with 11 bases between them. CDR3 length: 12 amino acids.

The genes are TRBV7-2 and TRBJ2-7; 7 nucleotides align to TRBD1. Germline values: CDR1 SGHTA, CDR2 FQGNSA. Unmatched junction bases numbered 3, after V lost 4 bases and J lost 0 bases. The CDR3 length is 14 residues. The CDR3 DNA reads TGTGCCAGCAGCTCAGGGACAGTCTCCTACGAGCAGTACTTC. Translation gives CASSSGTVSYEQYF.